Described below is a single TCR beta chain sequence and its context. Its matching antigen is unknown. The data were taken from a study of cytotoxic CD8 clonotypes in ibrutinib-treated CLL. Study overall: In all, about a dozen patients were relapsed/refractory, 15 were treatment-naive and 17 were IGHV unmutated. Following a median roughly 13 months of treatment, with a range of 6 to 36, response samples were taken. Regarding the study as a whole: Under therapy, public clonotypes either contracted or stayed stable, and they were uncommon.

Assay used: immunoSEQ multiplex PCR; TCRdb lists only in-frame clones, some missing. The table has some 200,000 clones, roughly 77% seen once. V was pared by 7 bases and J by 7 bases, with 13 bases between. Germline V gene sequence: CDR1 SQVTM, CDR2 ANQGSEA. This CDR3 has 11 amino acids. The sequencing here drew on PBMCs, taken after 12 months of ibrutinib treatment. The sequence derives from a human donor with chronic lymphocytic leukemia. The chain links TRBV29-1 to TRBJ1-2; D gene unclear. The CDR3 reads CSAHQRSGYTF. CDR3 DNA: TGCAGCGCTCATCAGAGGAGTGGCTACACCTTC.